One and the same sample provided the 2 T cell receptor beta chains below, sequenced in a study of blood T cell repertoires in COVID-19. Some clones are missing from TCRdb's copy, which holds only in-frame ones; the method was immunoSEQ multiplex PCR. The data show 180,000 or so clones, around 85% seen once. The sample was peripheral blood. The receptors come from a man aged 60-69 years with acute or convalescent COVID-19.

The chain is built from TRBV28 and TRBJ2-6; the match to TRBD1 covers 9 bases. The CDR3 covers 17 residues. Germline V gene lookup returns CDR1 MDHEN and CDR2 SYDVKM. Unmatched junction bases numbered 7, after V lost 4 bases and J lost 3 bases. CDR3 sequence (DNA): TGTGCCAGCAGTTCCCCGGGACAGGGCTTTGGGGCCAACGTCCTGACTTTC. This sequence encodes CASSSPGQGFGANVLTF. Using reference TRBV28 and TRBJ2-6 for the parts outside the CDR3, the full variable domain is DVKVTQSSRYLVKRTGEKVFLECVQDMDHENMFWYRQDPGLGLRLIYFSYDVKMKEKGDIPEGYSVSREKKERFSLILESASTNQTSMYLCASSSPGQGFGANVLTFGAGSRLTVL.

The V call is TRBV24-1, the J call TRBJ2-1; TRBD2 is a possible D gene (6 bases). The CDR3 spans 11 residues. V was clipped by 9 bases and J by 12 bases, with 14 bases between them. In germline, CDR1 is KGHDR, CDR2 SFDVKD. The CDR3 coding sequence is TGTGCCACCGGGGCCGGGAGAGGGCAGTTCTTC. As protein: CATGAGRGQFF.